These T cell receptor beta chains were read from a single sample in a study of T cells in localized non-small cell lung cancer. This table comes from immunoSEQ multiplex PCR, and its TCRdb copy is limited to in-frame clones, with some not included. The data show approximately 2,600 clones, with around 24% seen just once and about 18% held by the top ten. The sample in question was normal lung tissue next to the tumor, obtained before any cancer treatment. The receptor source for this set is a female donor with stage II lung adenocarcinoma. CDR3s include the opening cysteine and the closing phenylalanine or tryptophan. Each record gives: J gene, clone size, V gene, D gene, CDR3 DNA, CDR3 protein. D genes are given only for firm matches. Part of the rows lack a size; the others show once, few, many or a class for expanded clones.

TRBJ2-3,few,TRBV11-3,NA,TGTGCCAGCAGCTGGGTCGTAGGGTATGGAGCAGATACGCAGTATTTT,CASSWVVGYGADTQYF
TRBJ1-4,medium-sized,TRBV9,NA,TGTGCCAGCAGCGTAGATGGGGGGATGAGTGAAAAACTGTTTTTT,CASSVDGGMSEKLFF
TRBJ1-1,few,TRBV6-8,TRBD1,TGTGCCAGCAAACAGGGGGAGAACACTGAAGCTTTCTTT,CASKQGENTEAFF
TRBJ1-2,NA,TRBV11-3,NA,TGTGCCAGCAGCCCAACAGGAGAATCCTATGGCTACACCTTC,CASSPTGESYGYTF
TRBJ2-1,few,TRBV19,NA,TGTGCCAGTAGGCTAAAGAGGGAGCAGTTCTTC,CASRLKREQFF
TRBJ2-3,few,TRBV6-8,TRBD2,TGTGCCAGCAGGGGACTAGTTTCCGATACGCAGTATTTT,CASRGLVSDTQYF
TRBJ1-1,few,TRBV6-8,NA,TGTGCCAGCACTAAGGGGGGGGCCCTGAACACTGAAGCTTTCTTT,CASTKGGALNTEAFF
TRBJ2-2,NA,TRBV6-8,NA,TGTGCCAGCAGTTACTCTTTTGAGGGAACGAACACCGGGGAGCTGTTTTTT,CASSYSFEGTNTGELFF
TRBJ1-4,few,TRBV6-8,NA,TGTGCCAGCAGTTACGGGGCAACTAATGAAAAACTGTTTTTT,CASSYGATNEKLFF
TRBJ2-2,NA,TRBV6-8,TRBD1,TGTGCCAGCAGTTACCAGGGACAGGGGGCAAACACCGGGGAGCTGTTTTTT,CASSYQGQGANTGELFF
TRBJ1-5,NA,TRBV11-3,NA,TGTGCCAGCAGTAGTCCAGGGAGGGGTCAGCCCCAGCATTTT,CASSSPGRGQPQHF
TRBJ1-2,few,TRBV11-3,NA,TGTGCCAGCAGCTTATACCACCTGGTAGAGGATTATGGCTACACCTTC,CASSLYHLVEDYGYTF
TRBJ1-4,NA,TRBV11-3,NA,TGTGCCAGCAGTACCCTCAAGGGGGATTCTCATGAAAAACTGTTTTTT,CASSTLKGDSHEKLFF
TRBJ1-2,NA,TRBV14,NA,TGTGCCAGCAGCCAAGACGCAGGGAGTGGTAAAGGCTATGGCTACACCTTC,CASSQDAGSGKGYGYTF
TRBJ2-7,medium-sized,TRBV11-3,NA,TGTGCCAGCAGCGGGGGGGACAGTTCGAGTCGGTTGGACTTC,CASSGGDSSSRLDF
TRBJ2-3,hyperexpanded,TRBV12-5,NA,TGTTCCTGGGTCGGGGCCACAGATACGCAGTATTTT,CSWVGATDTQYF
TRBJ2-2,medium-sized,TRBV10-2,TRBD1,TGCGCCAGCACCCTCTGGACAGGGGGGAATATAGTCGGGGAGCTGTTTTTT,CASTLWTGGNIVGELFF
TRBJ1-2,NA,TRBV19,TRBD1,TGTGCCAGTAGTCTCGACAGGGATTTATACTATGGCTACACCTTC,CASSLDRDLYYGYTF
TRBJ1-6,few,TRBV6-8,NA,TGTGCCAGCAGTTACTGGAGTTCACCCCTCCACTTT,CASSYWSSPLHF
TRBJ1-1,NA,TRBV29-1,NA,TGCAGCGTTGAATGGGCGGGATTGAACACTGAAGCTTTCTTT,CSVEWAGLNTEAFF
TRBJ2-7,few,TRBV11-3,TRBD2,TGTGCCAGCAGCCAGTACGCTGGTAGCGGGATTTCCTACGAGCAGTACTTC,CASSQYAGSGISYEQYF
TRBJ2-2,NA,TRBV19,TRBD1,TGTGCCAGTAAACCCACAGGGGGAACCGGGGAGCTGTTTTTT,CASKPTGGTGELFF
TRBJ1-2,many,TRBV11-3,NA,TGTGCCAGCAGCTTAGGCGCAGGAAACTATGGCTACACCTTC,CASSLGAGNYGYTF
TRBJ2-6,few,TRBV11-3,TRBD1,TGTGCCAGCAGCTCTGGGACAGGGAAATACTCTGGGGCCAACGTCCTGACTTTC,CASSSGTGKYSGANVLTF
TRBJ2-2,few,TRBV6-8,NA,TGTGCCAGCATCACCCTAGCGAACACCGGGGAGCTGTTTTTT,CASITLANTGELFF
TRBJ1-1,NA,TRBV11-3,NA,TGTGCCAGCAGCTACCCGACCCAGTGGACTGAAGCTTTCTTT,CASSYPTQWTEAFF
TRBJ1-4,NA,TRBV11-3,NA,TGTGCCAGCAGCCGAGGGGGGAGGAATGAAAAACTGTTTTTT,CASSRGGRNEKLFF
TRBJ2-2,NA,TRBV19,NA,TGTGCCAGTAGTTTTGGCGGGAACACCGGGGAGCTGTTTTTT,CASSFGGNTGELFF
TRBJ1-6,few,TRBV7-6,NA,TGTGCCAGCAGCTTGGGGTCTTCTGCGAGTTCACCCCTCCACTTT,CASSLGSSASSPLHF